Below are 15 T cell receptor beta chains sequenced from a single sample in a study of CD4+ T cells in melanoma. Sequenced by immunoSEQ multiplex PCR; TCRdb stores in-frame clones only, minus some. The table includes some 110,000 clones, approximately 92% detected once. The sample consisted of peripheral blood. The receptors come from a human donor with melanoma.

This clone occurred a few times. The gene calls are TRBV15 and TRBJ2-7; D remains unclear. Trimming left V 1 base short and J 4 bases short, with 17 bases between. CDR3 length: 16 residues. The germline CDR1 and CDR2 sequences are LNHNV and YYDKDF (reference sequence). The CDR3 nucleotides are TGTGCCACCAGCAGAGGGGTACGTTCCGATGCTTACGAGCAGTACTTC. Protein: CATSRGVRSDAYEQYF. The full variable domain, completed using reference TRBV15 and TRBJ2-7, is DAMVIQNPRYQVTQFGKPVTLSCSQTLNHNVMYWYQQKSSQAPKLLFHYYDKDFNNEADTPDNFQSRRPNTSFCFLDIRSPGLGDTAMYLCATSRGVRSDAYEQYFGPGTRLTVT.

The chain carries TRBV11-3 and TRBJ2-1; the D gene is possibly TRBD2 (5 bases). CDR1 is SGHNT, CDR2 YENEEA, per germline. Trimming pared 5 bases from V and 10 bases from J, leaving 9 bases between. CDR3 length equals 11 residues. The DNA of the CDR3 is TGTGCCAGCAGCCGAGGGTGGGAGCAGTTCTTC. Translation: CASSRGWEQFF.

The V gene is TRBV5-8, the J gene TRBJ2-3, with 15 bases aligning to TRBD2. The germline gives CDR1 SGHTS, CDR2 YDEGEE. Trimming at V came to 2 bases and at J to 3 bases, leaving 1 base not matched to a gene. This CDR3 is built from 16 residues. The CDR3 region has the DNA TGTGCCAGCAGCTTAGGGACTAGCGGGGGGACAGATACGCAGTATTTT. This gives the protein CASSLGTSGGTDTQYF.

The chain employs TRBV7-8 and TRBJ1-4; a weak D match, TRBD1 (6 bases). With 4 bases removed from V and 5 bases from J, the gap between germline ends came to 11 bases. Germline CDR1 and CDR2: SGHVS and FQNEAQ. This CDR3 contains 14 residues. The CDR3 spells CASSYRVSNEKLFF. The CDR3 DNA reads TGTGCCAGCAGCTACAGGGTCTCCAATGAAAAACTGTTTTTT.

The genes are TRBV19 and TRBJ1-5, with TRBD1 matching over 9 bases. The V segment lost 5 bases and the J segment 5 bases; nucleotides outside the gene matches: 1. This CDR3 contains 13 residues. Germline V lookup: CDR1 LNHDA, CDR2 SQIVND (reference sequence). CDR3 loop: CASSRTGDQPQHF. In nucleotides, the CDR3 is TGTGCCAGTAGTCGGACAGGGGATCAGCCCCAGCATTTT.

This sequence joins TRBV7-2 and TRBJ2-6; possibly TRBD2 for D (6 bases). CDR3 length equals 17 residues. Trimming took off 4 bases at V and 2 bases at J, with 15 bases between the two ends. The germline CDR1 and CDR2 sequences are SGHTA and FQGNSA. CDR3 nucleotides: TGTGCCAGCAGCTCAGCGGACGGGGGACCTGGGGCCAACGTCCTGACTTTC. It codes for CASSSADGGPGANVLTF.

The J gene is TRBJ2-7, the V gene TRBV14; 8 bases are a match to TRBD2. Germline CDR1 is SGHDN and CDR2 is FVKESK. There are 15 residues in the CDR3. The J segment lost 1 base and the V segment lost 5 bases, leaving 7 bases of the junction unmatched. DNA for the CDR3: TGTGCCAGCAGCGGCTCGGGGGGGATGTCCTACGAGCAGTACTTC. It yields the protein CASSGSGGMSYEQYF.

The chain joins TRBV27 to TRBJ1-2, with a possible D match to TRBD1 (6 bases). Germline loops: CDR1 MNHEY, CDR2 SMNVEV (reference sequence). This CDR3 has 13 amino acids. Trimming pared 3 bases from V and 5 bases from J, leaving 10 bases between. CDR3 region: CASSFRGGYGYTF. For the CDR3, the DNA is TGTGCCAGCAGTTTCAGGGGTGGGTATGGCTACACCTTC.

Here the CDR3 reads CASSLSGQTYEQYF. Here the CDR3 DNA reads TGTGCCAGCAGCTTGAGCGGGCAGACCTACGAGCAGTACTTC. The gene calls are TRBV5-6 and TRBJ2-7, with D maybe TRBD2 (6 bases). The CDR3 is made up of 14 amino acids. Germline values: CDR1 SGHDT, CDR2 YYEEEE. With 1 base removed from V and 2 bases from J, the gap between germline ends came to 10 bases.

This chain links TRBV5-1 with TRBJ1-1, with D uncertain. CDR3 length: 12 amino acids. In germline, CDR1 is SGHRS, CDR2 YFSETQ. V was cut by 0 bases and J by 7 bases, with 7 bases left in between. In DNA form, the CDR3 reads TGCGCCAGCAGCTTGGTGGCAGATGAAGCTTTCTTT. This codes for CASSLVADEAFF. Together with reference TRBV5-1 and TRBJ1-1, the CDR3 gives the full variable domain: KAGVTQTPRYLIKTRGQQVTLSCSPISGHRSVSWYQQTPGQGLQFLFEYFSETQRNKGNFPGRFSGRQFSNSRSEMNVSTLELGDSALYLCASSLVADEAFFGQGTRLTVV.

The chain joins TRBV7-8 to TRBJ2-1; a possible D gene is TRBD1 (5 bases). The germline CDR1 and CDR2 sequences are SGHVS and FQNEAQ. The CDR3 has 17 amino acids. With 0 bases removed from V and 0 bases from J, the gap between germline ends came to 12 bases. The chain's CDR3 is CASSLAFRQSSYNEQFF. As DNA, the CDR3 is TGTGCCAGCAGCTTAGCATTCCGACAGAGCTCCTACAATGAGCAGTTCTTC.

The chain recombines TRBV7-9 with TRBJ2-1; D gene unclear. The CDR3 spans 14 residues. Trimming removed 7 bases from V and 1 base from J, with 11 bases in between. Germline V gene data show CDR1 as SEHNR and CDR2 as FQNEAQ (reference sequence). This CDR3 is CASTPEQSYNEQFF. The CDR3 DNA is TGTGCCAGCACCCCGGAGCAATCCTACAATGAGCAGTTCTTC.

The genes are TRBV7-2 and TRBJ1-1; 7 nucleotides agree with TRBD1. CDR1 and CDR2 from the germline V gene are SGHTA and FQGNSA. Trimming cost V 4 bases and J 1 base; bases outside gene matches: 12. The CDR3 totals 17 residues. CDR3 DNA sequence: TGTGCCAGCAGCTCTACAATGACAGGGATGGGGAACACTGAAGCTTTCTTT. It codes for CASSSTMTGMGNTEAFF.

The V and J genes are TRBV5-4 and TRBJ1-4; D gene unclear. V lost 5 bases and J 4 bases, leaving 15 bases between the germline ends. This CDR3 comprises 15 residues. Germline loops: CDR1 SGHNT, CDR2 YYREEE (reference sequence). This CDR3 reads CASSPRLSGNEKLFF. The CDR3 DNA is TGTGCCAGCAGTCCTCGGTTATCCGGTAATGAAAAACTGTTTTTT. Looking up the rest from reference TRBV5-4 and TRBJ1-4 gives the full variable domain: ETGVTQSPTHLIKTRGQQVTLRCSSQSGHNTVSWYQQALGQGPQFIFQYYREEENGRGNFPPRFSGLQFPNYSSELNVNALELDDSALYLCASSPRLSGNEKLFFGSGTQLSVL.

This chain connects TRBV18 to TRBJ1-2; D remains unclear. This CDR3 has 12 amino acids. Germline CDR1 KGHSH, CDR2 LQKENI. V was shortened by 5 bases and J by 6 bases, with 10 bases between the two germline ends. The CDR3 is CASSDRGNGYTF. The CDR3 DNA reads TGTGCCAGCTCAGACCGGGGAAATGGCTACACCTTC.